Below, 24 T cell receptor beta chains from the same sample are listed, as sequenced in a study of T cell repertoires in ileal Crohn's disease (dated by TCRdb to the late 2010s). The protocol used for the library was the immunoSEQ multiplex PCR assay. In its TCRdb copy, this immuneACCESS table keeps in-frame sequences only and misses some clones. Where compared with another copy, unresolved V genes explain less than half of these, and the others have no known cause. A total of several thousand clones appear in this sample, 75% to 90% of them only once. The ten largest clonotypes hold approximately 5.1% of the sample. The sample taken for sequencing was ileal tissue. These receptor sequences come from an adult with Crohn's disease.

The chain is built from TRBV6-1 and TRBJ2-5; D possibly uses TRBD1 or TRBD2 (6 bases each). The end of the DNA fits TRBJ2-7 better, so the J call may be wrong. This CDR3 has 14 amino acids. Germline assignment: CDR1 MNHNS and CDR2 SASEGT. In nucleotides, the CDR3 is TGTGCCAGCAGTGGTAGGGGGGCGCGGTACGAGCAGTACTTC. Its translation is CASSGRGARYEQYF.

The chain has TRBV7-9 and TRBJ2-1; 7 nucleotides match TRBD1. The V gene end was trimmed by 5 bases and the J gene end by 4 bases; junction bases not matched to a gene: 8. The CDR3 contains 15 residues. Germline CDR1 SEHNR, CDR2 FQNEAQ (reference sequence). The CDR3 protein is CASSPEDRIYNEQFF. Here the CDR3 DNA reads TGTGCCAGCAGCCCCGAGGACAGGATATACAATGAGCAGTTCTTC.

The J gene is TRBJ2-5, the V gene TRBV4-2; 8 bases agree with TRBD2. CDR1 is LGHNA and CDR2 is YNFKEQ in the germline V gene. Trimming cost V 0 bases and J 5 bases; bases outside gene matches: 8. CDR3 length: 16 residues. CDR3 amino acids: CASSQEGRGGPETQYF. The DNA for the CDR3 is TGTGCCAGCAGCCAAGAGGGACGGGGGGGCCCGGAGACCCAGTACTTC.

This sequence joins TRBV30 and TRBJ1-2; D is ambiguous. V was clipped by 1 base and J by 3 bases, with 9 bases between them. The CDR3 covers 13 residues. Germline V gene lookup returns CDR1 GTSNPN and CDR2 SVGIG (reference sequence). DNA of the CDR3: TGTGCCTGGAGTGAAGTAGTGCACTATGGCTACACCTTC. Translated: CAWSEVVHYGYTF.

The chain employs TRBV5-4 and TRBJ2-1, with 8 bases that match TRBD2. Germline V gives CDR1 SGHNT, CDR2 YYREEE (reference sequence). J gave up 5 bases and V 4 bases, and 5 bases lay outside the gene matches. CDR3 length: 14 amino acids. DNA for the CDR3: TGTGCCAGCAGCCAACAACTAGCGGACAATGAGCAGTTCTTC. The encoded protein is CASSQQLADNEQFF.

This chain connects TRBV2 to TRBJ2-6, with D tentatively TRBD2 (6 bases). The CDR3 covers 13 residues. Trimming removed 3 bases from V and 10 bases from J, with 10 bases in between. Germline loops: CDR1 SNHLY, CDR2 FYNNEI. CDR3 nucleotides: TGTGCCAGCAGTGACGTCGGGGGAAACGTCCTGACTTTC. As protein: CASSDVGGNVLTF.

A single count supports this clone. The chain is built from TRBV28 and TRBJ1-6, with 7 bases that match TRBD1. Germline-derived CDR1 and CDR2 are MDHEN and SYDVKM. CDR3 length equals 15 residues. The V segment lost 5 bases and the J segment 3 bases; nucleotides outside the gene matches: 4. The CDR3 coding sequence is TGTGCCAGCAGTCCGGGACAGCTCTATAATTCACCCCTCCACTTT. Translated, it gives CASSPGQLYNSPLHF.

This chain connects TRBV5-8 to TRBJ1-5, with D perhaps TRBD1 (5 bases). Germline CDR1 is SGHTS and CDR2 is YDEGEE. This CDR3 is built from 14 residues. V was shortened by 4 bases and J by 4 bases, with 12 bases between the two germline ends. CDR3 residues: CASSRGRLNQPQHF. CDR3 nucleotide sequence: TGTGCCAGCAGCAGGGGACGGCTGAATCAGCCCCAGCATTTT.

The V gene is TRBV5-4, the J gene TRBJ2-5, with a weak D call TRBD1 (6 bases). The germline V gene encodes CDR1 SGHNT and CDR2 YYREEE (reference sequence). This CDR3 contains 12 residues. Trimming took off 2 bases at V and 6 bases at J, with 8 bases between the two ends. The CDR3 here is CASSFQGQTQYF. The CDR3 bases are TGTGCCAGCAGCTTCCAGGGGCAGACCCAGTACTTC.

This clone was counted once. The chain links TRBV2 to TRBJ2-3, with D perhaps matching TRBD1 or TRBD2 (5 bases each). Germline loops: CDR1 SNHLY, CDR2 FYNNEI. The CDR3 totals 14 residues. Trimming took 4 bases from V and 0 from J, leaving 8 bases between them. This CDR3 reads CASSAGPSTDTQYF. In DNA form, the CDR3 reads TGTGCCAGCAGTGCGGGGCCTAGCACAGATACGCAGTATTTT.

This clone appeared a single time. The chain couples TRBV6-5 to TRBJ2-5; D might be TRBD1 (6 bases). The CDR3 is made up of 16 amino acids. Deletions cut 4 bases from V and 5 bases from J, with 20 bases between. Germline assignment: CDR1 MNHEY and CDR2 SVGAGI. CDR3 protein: CASSSEGGIILETQYF. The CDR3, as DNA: TGTGCCAGCAGTTCGGAAGGGGGAATCATTTTGGAGACCCAGTACTTC.

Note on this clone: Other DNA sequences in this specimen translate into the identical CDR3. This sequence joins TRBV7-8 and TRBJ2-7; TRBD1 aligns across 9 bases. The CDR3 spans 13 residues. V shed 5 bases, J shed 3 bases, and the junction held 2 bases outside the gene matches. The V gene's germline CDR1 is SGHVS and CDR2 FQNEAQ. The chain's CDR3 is CASSPDRGYEQYF. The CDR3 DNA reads TGTGCCAGCAGCCCGGACAGGGGCTACGAGCAGTACTTC. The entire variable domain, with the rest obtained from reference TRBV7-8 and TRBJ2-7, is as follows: GAGVSQSPRYKVAKRGQDVALRCDPISGHVSLFWYQQALGQGPEFLTYFQNEAQLDKSGLPSDRFFAERPEGSVSTLKIQRTQQEDSAVYLCASSPDRGYEQYFGPGTRLTVT.

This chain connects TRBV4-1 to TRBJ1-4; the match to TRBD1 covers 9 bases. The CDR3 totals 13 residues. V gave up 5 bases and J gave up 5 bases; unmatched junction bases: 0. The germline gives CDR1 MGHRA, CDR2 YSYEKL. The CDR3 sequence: CASSDRGNEKLFF. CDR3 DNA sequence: TGCGCCAGCAGCGACAGGGGGAATGAAAAACTGTTTTTT.

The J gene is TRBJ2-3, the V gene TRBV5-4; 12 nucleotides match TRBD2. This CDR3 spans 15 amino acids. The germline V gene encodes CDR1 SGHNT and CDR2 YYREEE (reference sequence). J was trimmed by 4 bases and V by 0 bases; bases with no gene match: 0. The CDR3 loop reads CASSLGLAGADTQYF. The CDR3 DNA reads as TGTGCCAGCAGCTTGGGACTAGCGGGAGCAGATACGCAGTATTTT.

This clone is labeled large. The CDR3 region is CASSEYGFGQPQHF. The DNA of the CDR3 is TGCGCCAGCAGTGAGTACGGTTTCGGGCAGCCCCAGCATTTT. The chain joins TRBV10-2 to TRBJ1-5, with D unclear. This CDR3 spans 14 amino acids. V was shortened by 1 base and J by 7 bases, with 11 bases between the two germline ends. Per the germline V gene, CDR1 is WSHSY and CDR2 is SAAADI.

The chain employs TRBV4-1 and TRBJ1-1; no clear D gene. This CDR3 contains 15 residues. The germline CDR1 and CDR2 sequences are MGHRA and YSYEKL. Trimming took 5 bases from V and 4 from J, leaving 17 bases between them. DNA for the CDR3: TGCGCCAGCAGCTCCTACCCCGACGGCGGCACTGAAGCTTTCTTT. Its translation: CASSSYPDGGTEAFF.

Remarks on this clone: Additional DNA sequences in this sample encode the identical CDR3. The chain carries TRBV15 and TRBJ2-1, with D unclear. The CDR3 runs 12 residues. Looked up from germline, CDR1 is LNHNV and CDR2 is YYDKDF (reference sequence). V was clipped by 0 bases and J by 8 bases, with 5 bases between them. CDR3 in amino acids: CATSRDEDEQFF. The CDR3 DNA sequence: TGTGCCACCAGCAGAGATGAAGATGAGCAGTTCTTC. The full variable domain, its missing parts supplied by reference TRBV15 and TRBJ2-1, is DAMVIQNPRYQVTQFGKPVTLSCSQTLNHNVMYWYQQKSSQAPKLLFHYYDKDFNNEADTPDNFQSRRPNTSFCFLDIRSPGLGDTAMYLCATSRDEDEQFFGPGTRLTVL.

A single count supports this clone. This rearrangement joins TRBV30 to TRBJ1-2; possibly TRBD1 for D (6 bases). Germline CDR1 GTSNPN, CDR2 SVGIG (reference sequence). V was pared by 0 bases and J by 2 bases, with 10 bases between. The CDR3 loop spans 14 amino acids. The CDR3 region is CAWSVLGANYGYTF. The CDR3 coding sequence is TGTGCCTGGAGTGTACTGGGGGCGAACTATGGCTACACCTTC.

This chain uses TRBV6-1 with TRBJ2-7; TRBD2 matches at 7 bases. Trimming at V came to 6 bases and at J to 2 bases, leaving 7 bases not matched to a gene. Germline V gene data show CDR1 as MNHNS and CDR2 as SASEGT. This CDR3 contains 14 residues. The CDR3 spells CASRFSGSAYEQYF. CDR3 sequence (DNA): TGTGCCAGCAGATTTAGCGGGTCAGCCTACGAGCAGTACTTC.

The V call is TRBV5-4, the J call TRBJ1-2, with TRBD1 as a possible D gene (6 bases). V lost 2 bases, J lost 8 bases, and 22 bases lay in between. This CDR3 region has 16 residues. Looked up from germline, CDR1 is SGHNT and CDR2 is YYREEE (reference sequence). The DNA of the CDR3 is TGTGCCAGCAGCTTTGGGGGTCAAATCGGGGGCCGAGGCTACACCTTC. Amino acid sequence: CASSFGGQIGGRGYTF. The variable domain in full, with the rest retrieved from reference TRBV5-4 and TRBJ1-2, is ETGVTQSPTHLIKTRGQQVTLRCSSQSGHNTVSWYQQALGQGPQFIFQYYREEENGRGNFPPRFSGLQFPNYSSELNVNALELDDSALYLCASSFGGQIGGRGYTFGSGTRLTVV.

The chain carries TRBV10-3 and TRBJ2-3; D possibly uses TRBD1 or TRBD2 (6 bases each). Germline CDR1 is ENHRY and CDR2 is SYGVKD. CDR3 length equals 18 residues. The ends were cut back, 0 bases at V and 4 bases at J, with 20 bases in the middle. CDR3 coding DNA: TGTGCCATCAGTGAGTCGAAAACGGGTGGGGGGCGTGCAGATACGCAGTATTTT. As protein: CAISESKTGGGRADTQYF.

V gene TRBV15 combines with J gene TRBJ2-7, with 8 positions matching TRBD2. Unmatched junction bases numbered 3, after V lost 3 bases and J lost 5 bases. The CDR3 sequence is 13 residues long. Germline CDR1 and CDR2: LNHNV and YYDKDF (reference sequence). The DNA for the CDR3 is TGTGCCACCAGCAGGGTAGCGGGAAACGAGCAGTACTTC. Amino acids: CATSRVAGNEQYF.

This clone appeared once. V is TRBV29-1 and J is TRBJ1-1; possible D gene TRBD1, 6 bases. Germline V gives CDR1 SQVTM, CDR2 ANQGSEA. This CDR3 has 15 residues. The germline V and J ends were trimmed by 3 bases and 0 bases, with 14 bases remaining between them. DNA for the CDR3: TGCAGCGTTGATATCAGGGGAGGAGTGAACACTGAAGCTTTCTTT. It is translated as CSVDIRGGVNTEAFF.

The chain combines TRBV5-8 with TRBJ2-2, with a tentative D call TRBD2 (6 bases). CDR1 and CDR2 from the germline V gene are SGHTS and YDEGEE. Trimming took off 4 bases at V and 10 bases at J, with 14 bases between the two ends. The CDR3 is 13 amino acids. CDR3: CASSQGLQEELFF. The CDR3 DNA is TGTGCCAGCAGCCAGGGACTCCAGGAGGAGCTGTTTTTT. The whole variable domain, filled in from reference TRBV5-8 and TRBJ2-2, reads EAGVTQSPTHLIKTRGQQATLRCSPISGHTSVYWYQQALGLGLQFLLWYDEGEERNRGNFPPRFSGRQFPNYSSELNVNALELEDSALYLCASSQGLQEELFFGEGSRLTVL.